The 23 T cell receptor beta chains presented below share a single source sample, sequenced in a study of T-cell reconstitution after alpha-beta-depleted transplantation in children. Preparation of the TCRbeta library used unique molecular identifiers. A single record per CDR3 protein comes from TCRdb applying MiXCR to the PCR reads. Of approximately 230,000 distinct CDR3 sequences listed, approximately 24% are singletons. The sample here was PBMCs, mostly from graft donor cells, taken 360 days after TCRalphabeta/CD19-depleted stem cell transplant. These receptors all stem from a female patient between 2 and 15 years old who had a stem cell transplant for congenital amegakaryocytic thrombocytopenia, so the T cells may come from the graft donor.

This clonotype appeared a few times. The chain links TRBV20-1 to TRBJ1-1; no clear D gene. The V and J ends lost 2 bases and 1 base respectively, with 8 bases between them. The CDR3 has 13 amino acids. Looked up from germline, CDR1 is DFQATT and CDR2 is SNEGSKA (reference sequence). CDR3 in amino acids: CSARPGSNTEAFF. CDR3 nucleotides: TGCAGTGCTAGACCGGGATCGAACACTGAAGCTTTCTTT.

This clonotype was counted between two and nine times. This chain joins TRBV3-1 and TRBJ2-7; D gene ambiguous. V lost 8 bases and J lost 0, with 8 bases in between. Germline V gives CDR1 LGHDT, CDR2 YNNKEL (reference sequence). The CDR3 length is 12 residues. CDR3 sequence: CASAQSSYEQYF. The CDR3 bases are TGTGCCAGCGCACAGAGCTCCTACGAGCAGTACTTC.

This clonotype appeared a few times. The chain joins TRBV5-1 to TRBJ1-4; D gene ambiguous. V was pared by 0 bases and J by 3 bases, with 6 bases between. Per germline, CDR1 SGHRS and CDR2 YFSETQ. This CDR3 is built from 14 residues. CDR3 in amino acids: CASSLEGPNEKLFF. The CDR3 DNA reads as TGCGCCAGCAGCTTGGAAGGACCTAATGAAAAACTGTTTTTT.

V gene TRBV7-2 combines with J gene TRBJ2-1, with 10 bases fitting TRBD2. This CDR3 is 15 amino acids long. Germline CDR1 SGHTA, CDR2 FQGNSA. The junction had 4 bases not matched to a gene; V was cut back by 6 bases and J by 2 bases. The CDR3 is CASRPTSGAYNEQFF. DNA of the CDR3: TGTGCCAGCAGACCTACTAGCGGGGCCTACAATGAGCAGTTCTTC.

The rearrangement joins TRBV20-1 to TRBJ2-7, with a tentative D call TRBD2 (5 bases). The germline CDR1 and CDR2 sequences are DFQATT and SNEGSKA (reference sequence). CDR3 length equals 16 residues. V was shortened by 0 bases and J by 3 bases, with 18 bases between the two germline ends. The CDR3 loop reads CSARDLAYGAFYEQYF. In DNA, the CDR3 is TGCAGTGCTAGAGATTTAGCGTACGGAGCCTTCTACGAGCAGTACTTC.

The chain combines TRBV12-3 or TRBV12-4 with TRBJ2-4, with 12 bases identical to TRBD2. The CDR3 spans 15 residues. Trimming at V came to 6 bases and at J to 3 bases, leaving 3 bases not matched to a gene. CDR3 protein: CASRPTSGGKNIQYF. In DNA, the CDR3 is TGTGCCAGCAGACCGACTAGCGGGGGCAAAAACATTCAGTACTTC.

The chain employs TRBV19 and TRBJ1-2; TRBD1 agrees at 7 bases. The CDR3 spans 18 residues. Germline CDR1 is LNHDA and CDR2 is SQIVND (reference sequence). V gave up 5 bases and J gave up 3 bases; unmatched junction bases: 18. This CDR3 is CASSVPLFQIGTDYGYTF. Here the CDR3 DNA reads TGTGCCAGTAGTGTCCCGCTATTCCAAATCGGGACAGACTATGGCTACACCTTC.

This clonotype was counted only a few times. V and J are TRBV4-2 and TRBJ2-7, with 10 bases identical to TRBD2. V shed 5 bases, J shed 1 base, and the junction held 5 bases outside the gene matches. Per germline, CDR1 LGHNA and CDR2 YNFKEQ. The CDR3 is 15 amino acids. CDR3 in amino acids: CASSKEAGGSYEQYF. The CDR3 DNA reads TGTGCCAGCAGCAAGGAAGCGGGAGGGTCCTACGAGCAGTACTTC.

The chain employs TRBV7-9 and TRBJ2-1; D uncertain. CDR3 length equals 15 residues. Trimming cost V 3 bases and J 6 bases, with 15 bases left between them. In germline, CDR1 is SEHNR, CDR2 FQNEAQ (reference sequence). This CDR3 is CASSFPPQSINEQFF. CDR3 DNA sequence: TGTGCCAGCAGCTTTCCCCCGCAATCAATCAATGAGCAGTTCTTC.

This clonotype has only a few counts. The chain recombines TRBV25-1 with TRBJ2-3, with 7 bases matching TRBD2. Germline values: CDR1 MGHDK, CDR2 SYGVNS. J was trimmed by 2 bases and V by 3 bases; bases with no gene match: 11. This CDR3 region has 17 residues. CDR3: CASSDLSISGVTDTQYF. The CDR3 region has the DNA TGTGCCAGCAGTGATTTGAGTATCAGCGGGGTCACAGATACGCAGTATTTT.

The chain combines TRBV3-1 with TRBJ1-3, with unresolved D. Trimming removed 9 bases at V and 0 bases at J, with 9 bases between. This CDR3 region has 13 residues. Germline-derived CDR1 and CDR2 are LGHDT and YNNKEL (reference sequence). The CDR3 sequence is CASELRSGNTIYF. The DNA for the CDR3 is TGTGCCAGTGAGCTGCGCTCTGGAAACACCATATATTTT.

Remarks on this clonotype: The junction departs from the called germline gene at one end, perhaps through a read error. The V call is TRBV3-1, the J call TRBJ2-1; 8 nucleotides line up with TRBD2. Germline V CDR1 and CDR2: LGHDT, YNNKEL (reference sequence). CDR3 length equals 15 residues. CDR3: CASSPVTGGLNAQFF. The DNA of the CDR3 is TGTGCCAGCAGCCCGGTGACGGGAGGGCTGAATGCGCAGTTCTTC.

This clonotype has only a few counts. The chain has TRBV7-2 and TRBJ2-2; maybe TRBD1 (6 bases). The length of the CDR3 is 14 residues. Germline lookup yields CDR1 SGHTA and CDR2 FQGNSA. V lost 5 bases and J 8 bases, leaving 15 bases between the germline ends. CDR3 sequence reads: CASSVPTGPGELFF. In DNA form, the CDR3 reads TGTGCCAGCAGCGTCCCGACAGGACCGGGGGAGCTGTTTTTT.

The gene calls are TRBV2 and TRBJ2-1, with TRBD2 identical over 8 bases. CDR1 is SNHLY, CDR2 FYNNEI, per germline. Germline trimming cut 3 bases from V and 7 bases from J; bases unmatched to any gene: 5. There are 14 residues in the CDR3. The DNA for the CDR3 is TGTGCCAGCAGTGACCTAGCGGGCGTTAATGAGCAGTTCTTC. As protein: CASSDLAGVNEQFF.

The chain is built from TRBV5-1 and TRBJ1-1; 9 bases are a match to TRBD1. The CDR3 is 20 amino acids. The germline V gene has CDR1 SGHRS and CDR2 YFSETQ. V lost 0 bases and J lost 4; bases outside the gene matches: 19. The CDR3 bases are TGCGCCAGCAGCTTGGTTTCCCCCGGGACAGGGCTTCCTAGTGCCACTGAAGCTTTCTTT. Translated, it gives CASSLVSPGTGLPSATEAFF.

The sample holds a few counts of this clonotype. The J gene is TRBJ2-2, the V gene TRBV12-3 or TRBV12-4, with 7 bases matching TRBD1. The CDR3 loop spans 12 amino acids. The V gene end was trimmed by 7 bases and the J gene end by 8 bases; junction bases not matched to a gene: 4. CDR3 sequence: CASTQGWGELFF. The CDR3 DNA is TGTGCCAGCACACAGGGGTGGGGGGAGCTGTTTTTT.

This clonotype was seen only once. The chain recombines TRBV29-1 with TRBJ2-7; a possible D gene is TRBD1 (6 bases). Germline assignment: CDR1 SQVTM and CDR2 ANQGSEA. The ends were cut back, 3 bases at V and 0 bases at J, with 12 bases in the middle. The CDR3 is 14 amino acids. The CDR3 protein is CSVELTGSSYEQYF. The CDR3 region has the DNA TGCAGCGTTGAGTTAACAGGGAGCTCCTACGAGCAGTACTTC.

The table lists this clonotype with a few counts. The CDR3: CASSRLGTSSTDTQYF. CDR3 nucleotides: TGTGCCAGCAGTCGGTTAGGAACATCTAGCACAGATACGCAGTATTTT. The chain combines TRBV27 with TRBJ2-3; D not resolved. V was pared by 5 bases and J by 0 bases, with 15 bases between. Germline V gene data show CDR1 as MNHEY and CDR2 as SMNVEV (reference sequence). The CDR3 extends over 16 amino acids.

This sequence joins TRBV5-1 and TRBJ1-3; no definite D call. The CDR3 is 14 residues long. V lost 4 bases, J lost 8 bases, and 16 bases lay in between. Germline V gene data show CDR1 as SGHRS and CDR2 as YFSETQ. The CDR3 DNA reads TGCGCCAGCAGCCTCGCCCCCTCTGTATACACCATATATTTT. This translates into CASSLAPSVYTIYF.

At least ten counts were recorded for this clonotype. The J gene is TRBJ1-4, the V gene TRBV12-3 or TRBV12-4, with D unresolved. V was shortened by 2 bases and J by 1 base, with 5 bases between the two germline ends. The CDR3 runs to 14 residues. The CDR3 DNA reads TGTGCCAGCAGTTTAACAGTAACTAATGAAAAACTGTTTTTT. Translating it yields CASSLTVTNEKLFF.

This clonotype was seen a handful of times. This chain uses TRBV4-1 with TRBJ2-3; TRBD2 is a possible D gene (6 bases). The V end was cut by 0 bases, the J end by 3 bases, with 19 bases between. The CDR3 loop spans 18 amino acids. Germline V gives CDR1 MGHRA, CDR2 YSYEKL. CDR3 DNA: TGCGCCAGCAGCCAAGAATGGGATGGAGGGTTGGGGACAGATACGCAGTATTTT. This codes for CASSQEWDGGLGTDTQYF.

This clonotype came up many times. The rearrangement uses TRBV12-3 or TRBV12-4 and TRBJ2-2, with D perhaps matching TRBD2 (5 bases). The length of the CDR3 is 15 residues. V shed 1 base and J shed 3 bases, with 9 bases lying between them. CDR3 sequence reads: CASSLGGRDTGELFF. Written as DNA, the CDR3 is TGTGCCAGCAGTTTAGGAGGGAGAGACACCGGGGAGCTGTTTTTT.

This clonotype was observed a handful of times. J is TRBJ2-1 and V is TRBV24-1; the D call may be TRBD1 or TRBD2 (5 bases each). Germline V gives CDR1 KGHDR, CDR2 SFDVKD. The V and J ends lost 4 bases and 6 bases respectively, with 12 bases between them. The CDR3 loop spans 14 amino acids. The CDR3 loop is CATSERDPINEQFF. CDR3 sequence (DNA): TGTGCCACCAGTGAACGGGACCCAATCAATGAGCAGTTCTTC.